The 13 T cell receptor beta chains given below trace back to one sample, sequenced in a study of CD8+ T cells in alopecia areata. Following RNA extraction, reverse transcription yielded cDNA that acted as the sequencing template. Here immunoSEQ multiplex PCR was the method, and the copy in TCRdb shows in-frame clones only, minus some. Here the sample spans over 150,000 clones, roughly 60% being singletons. The sample consisted of CD4+ T cells sorted from blood, taken at week 0. Source of these receptors: a human donor with alopecia areata.

The V and J genes are TRBV4-3 and TRBJ2-3; D might be TRBD2 (5 bases). V lost 1 base, J lost 5 bases, and 13 bases lay in between. The V gene's germline CDR1 is LGHNA and CDR2 YSLEER. The CDR3 is made up of 15 amino acids. CDR3 region: CASSQGTLEVDTQYF. In DNA form, the CDR3 reads TGCGCCAGCAGCCAAGGGACCCTGGAGGTAGATACGCAGTATTTT.

V usage is TRBV6-6 and J usage is TRBJ2-7; TRBD1 matches at 9 bases. V lost 5 bases to trimming and J lost 2 bases; unmatched junction nucleotides: 4. The CDR3 spans 14 residues. Per germline, CDR1 MNHNY and CDR2 SVGAGI (reference sequence). As DNA, the CDR3 is TGTGCCAGCAGTCCGACAGGGGGGGCCTACGAGCAGTACTTC. This translates into CASSPTGGAYEQYF.

The DNA of the CDR3 is TGCGCCAGCAGTCAACCTATACCGGGACAGGGGTACGAGCAGTACTTC. It specifies CASSQPIPGQGYEQYF. The J gene is TRBJ2-7, the V gene TRBV23-1; 10 bases line up with TRBD1. TRBV23-1 is given ORF status, its function remaining uncertain. With 2 bases clipped from V and 4 bases from J, the junction kept 8 bases outside the gene matches. CDR3 length: 16 amino acids.

Points on this clone: A read error may produce the germline difference seen at one junction end. The CDR3 sequence: CASSLEATGDGHTF. The CDR3 bases are TGCGCCAGCAGCTTGGAAGCGACAGGGGATGGCCACACCTTC. The chain joins TRBV5-1 to TRBJ1-2, with 8 bases that match TRBD1. The germline CDR1 and CDR2 sequences are SGHRS and YFSETQ. This CDR3 contains 14 residues.

This chain uses TRBV29-1 with TRBJ2-1; possible D gene TRBD1, 5 bases. The CDR3 has 13 amino acids. Germline-derived CDR1 and CDR2 are SQVTM and ANQGSEA. Trimming took off 7 bases at V and 7 bases at J, with 17 bases between the two ends. CDR3 sequence (DNA): TGCAGCGCCCAAACATTCCCAGGGAATGAGCAGTTCTTC. The encoded protein is CSAQTFPGNEQFF.

The rearrangement links TRBV29-1 to TRBJ1-1; TRBD1 agrees at 7 bases. The CDR3 consists of 14 residues. V lost 6 bases, J lost 6 bases, and 13 bases stayed unmatched. Germline CDR1 SQVTM, CDR2 ANQGSEA. The CDR3 region is CSVRGQINRAEAFF. DNA of the CDR3: TGCAGCGTAAGGGGACAGATTAACCGGGCTGAAGCTTTCTTT.

The V call is TRBV29-1, the J call TRBJ2-1; D tentatively reads TRBD1 or TRBD2 (6 bases each). The CDR3 sequence is 14 residues long. Trimming removed 7 bases at V and 7 bases at J, with 20 bases between. The V gene's germline CDR1 is SQVTM and CDR2 ANQGSEA. The CDR3 reads CSATRGVGANEQFF. The DNA of the CDR3 is TGCAGCGCCACAAGGGGGGTGGGGGCGAATGAGCAGTTCTTC.

The sample holds a few counts of this clone. The CDR3 nucleotides read TGCAGCACCCATCCTTATACAGATACGCAGTATTTT. It codes for CSTHPYTDTQYF. The chain has TRBV29-1 and TRBJ2-3, with D unclear. Germline lookup yields CDR1 SQVTM and CDR2 ANQGSEA. This CDR3 contains 12 residues. V was clipped by 8 bases and J by 3 bases, with 12 bases between them.

This sequence joins TRBV4-2 and TRBJ1-2, with no clear D. CDR3 length equals 12 residues. V was shortened by 0 bases and J by 8 bases, with 7 bases between the two germline ends. Germline V lookup: CDR1 LGHNA, CDR2 YNFKEQ. CDR3 loop: CASSQEGSGYTF. The DNA of the CDR3 is TGTGCCAGCAGCCAAGAAGGGTCCGGCTACACCTTC.

Only a few counts were recorded for this clone. The rearrangement links TRBV5-1 to TRBJ2-2; D remains unclear. This CDR3 contains 16 residues. V was pared by 0 bases and J by 4 bases, with 13 bases between. CDR1 SGHRS and CDR2 YFSETQ come from the germline V gene. The CDR3 coding sequence is TGCGCCAGCAGCTTGGTCGGTTACGAGAGCACCGGGGAGCTGTTTTTT. This translates into CASSLVGYESTGELFF.

The V call is TRBV29-1, the J call TRBJ2-3; 10 bases fit TRBD2. The length of the CDR3 is 16 residues. Germline loops: CDR1 SQVTM, CDR2 ANQGSEA. With 3 bases clipped from V and 6 bases from J, the junction kept 12 bases outside the gene matches. The CDR3 loop is CSVDPGLAERRDTQYF. DNA for the CDR3: TGCAGCGTTGATCCTGGACTAGCGGAGCGCCGGGATACGCAGTATTTT.

The genes are TRBV4-2 and TRBJ2-2; maybe TRBD1 (5 bases). From germline, CDR1 is LGHNA and CDR2 YNFKEQ. V lost 8 bases and J 2 bases, leaving 9 bases between the germline ends. The CDR3 spans 13 residues. This CDR3 is CASLQDNTGELFF. The CDR3 nucleotides read TGTGCCAGCTTACAGGACAACACCGGGGAGCTGTTTTTT.

This clone was picked up one time. This chain links TRBV6-1 with TRBJ1-2, with 7 bases identical to TRBD1. V dropped 3 bases and J dropped 7; count of bases not matched to a gene: 8. The germline V gene encodes CDR1 MNHNS and CDR2 SASEGT. This CDR3 comprises 14 residues. The CDR3 bases are TGTGCCAGCAGTGATCCCAGGGGGTGGGGTGGCTACACCTTC. Residues: CASSDPRGWGGYTF.